This T cell receptor (beta chain) was recorded in a study of T-cell reconstitution after alpha-beta-depleted transplantation in children. This clonotype was observed many times. Preparation of the TCRbeta library used unique molecular identifiers. A single record per CDR3 protein comes from TCRdb applying MiXCR to the PCR reads. This table holds some 300,000 distinct CDR3 sequences, 10% found once. The CDR3 loop spans 12 amino acids. Germline lookup yields CDR1 DFQATT and CDR2 SNEGSKA (reference sequence). V was cut by 3 bases and J by 0 bases, with 6 bases left in between. The sequencing here drew on PBMCs from the stem cell graft donor, taken from the stem cell graft. This receptor was identified in a human donor who donated a stem cell graft to a child with acute lymphoblastic leukemia. The J gene is TRBJ2-7, the V gene TRBV20-1; unclear D gene. The CDR3 protein is CSARGFSYEQYF. The CDR3 coding sequence is TGCAGTGCTAGGGGTTTCTCCTACGAGCAGTACTTC.